The 30 T cell receptor beta chains below were found in one sample sequenced in a study of T cells after yellow fever vaccination. MiXCR, applied by TCRdb to the 5' RACE reads, yields one record per CDR3 protein. This table has some 350,000 distinct CDR3 sequences, 6% to 8% appearing once. Material: PBMCs, obtained 5 days after the yellow fever booster vaccination. Receptor source: a man aged 25 to 45 who received the YFV17D yellow fever vaccine.

The J gene is TRBJ1-5, the V gene TRBV5-1, with D perhaps TRBD1 (5 bases). Trimming shortened V by 3 bases and J by 4 bases, and 14 bases separated the two germline ends. This CDR3 has 15 amino acids. CDR1 is SGHRS, CDR2 YFSETQ, per germline. The CDR3 coding sequence is TGCGCCAGCAGCTACACCGACAGCAGAAATCAGCCCCAGCATTTT. Residues: CASSYTDSRNQPQHF.

The chain links TRBV12-3 or TRBV12-4 to TRBJ2-1, with 11 bases fitting TRBD2. The CDR3 extends over 17 amino acids. The V gene end was trimmed by 5 bases and the J gene end by 1 base; junction bases not matched to a gene: 7. This CDR3 is CASSHGTSGASYNEQFF. The CDR3 coding sequence is TGTGCCAGCAGTCACGGGACTAGCGGTGCTTCCTACAATGAGCAGTTCTTC.

CDR3 protein: CASSSGRGDTGELFF. CDR3 DNA: TGTGCCAGCAGTAGCGGGAGAGGGGACACCGGGGAGCTGTTTTTT. This chain joins TRBV6-4 and TRBJ2-2; 8 positions agree with TRBD2. The J segment lost 3 bases and the V segment lost 5 bases, leaving 5 bases of the junction unmatched. Germline V gene data show CDR1 as MRHNA and CDR2 as SNTAGT. The CDR3 extends over 15 amino acids.

The chain joins TRBV9 to TRBJ2-3; 11 nucleotides agree with TRBD2. The CDR3 length is 16 residues. J lost 5 bases, V lost 0 bases, and 5 bases had no gene match. CDR1 SGDLS and CDR2 YYNGEE come from the germline V gene. The CDR3 loop reads CASSVGLAGGVDTQYF. The DNA of the CDR3 is TGTGCCAGCAGCGTAGGTCTAGCGGGAGGAGTAGATACGCAGTATTTT.

This clonotype was detected many times. The genes are TRBV12-3 or TRBV12-4 and TRBJ2-7; no clear D gene. V lost 3 bases to trimming and J lost 3 bases, with 6 bases between them. CDR3 length: 12 residues. The CDR3 loop reads CASSFHGYEQYF. The DNA for the CDR3 is TGTGCCAGCAGTTTCCACGGCTACGAGCAGTACTTC.

This clonotype has only a few counts. The J gene is TRBJ2-2, the V gene TRBV5-1; 7 nucleotides line up with TRBD2. Germline CDR1 reads SGHRS; CDR2 reads YFSETQ. The V gene end was trimmed by 7 bases and the J gene end by 7 bases; junction bases not matched to a gene: 10. The CDR3 loop spans 14 amino acids. DNA for the CDR3: TGCGCCAGCCAGGGAAAGGGACTACACGGGGAGCTGTTTTTT. Its translation is CASQGKGLHGELFF. The complete variable domain, with remaining parts taken from reference TRBV5-1 and TRBJ2-2, reads KAGVTQTPRYLIKTRGQQVTLSCSPISGHRSVSWYQQTPGQGLQFLFEYFSETQRNKGNFPGRFSGRQFSNSRSEMNVSTLELGDSALYLCASQGKGLHGELFFGEGSRLTVL.

This clonotype came up a few times. The chain links TRBV20-1 to TRBJ1-2; D possibly corresponds to TRBD1 (5 bases). There are 12 residues in the CDR3. Trimming took off 4 bases at V and 3 bases at J, with 9 bases between the two ends. The germline CDR1 and CDR2 sequences are DFQATT and SNEGSKA (reference sequence). The CDR3 DNA reads as TGCAGTGCTACAGGGCCGGACTATGGCTACACCTTC. Translated, it gives CSATGPDYGYTF.

This clonotype was seen a handful of times. J is TRBJ1-1 and V is TRBV4-3, with D possibly matching TRBD1 (6 bases). The germline gives CDR1 LGHNA, CDR2 YSLEER. Trimming pared 0 bases from V and 5 bases from J, leaving 10 bases between. This CDR3 is 14 amino acids long. In nucleotides, the CDR3 is TGCGCCAGCAGCCAAGAAAGAGGGACAACTGAAGCTTTCTTT. Amino acid sequence: CASSQERGTTEAFF.

This clonotype was seen more than once but under ten times. This sequence joins TRBV12-3 or TRBV12-4 and TRBJ2-1; 7 bases agree with TRBD2. Trimming took 7 bases from V and 5 from J; bases not matched to a gene: 14. CDR3 length: 16 residues. The CDR3, as DNA: TGTGCCAGCACCCCGTGGGCGGGAGCATTCAACAATGAGCAGTTCTTC. It encodes CASTPWAGAFNNEQFF.

This clonotype was counted at least ten times. V gene TRBV10-3 combines with J gene TRBJ1-5; D unresolved. The CDR3 contains 16 residues. In germline, CDR1 is ENHRY, CDR2 SYGVKD. The V and J ends lost 4 bases and 0 bases respectively, with 13 bases between them. The CDR3 DNA sequence: TGTGCCATCAGTGGTAACGGGCCCTTTAGCAATCAGCCCCAGCATTTT. This translates into CAISGNGPFSNQPQHF.

This clonotype was picked up many times. The V and J genes are TRBV19 and TRBJ2-7, with D possibly being TRBD2 (6 bases). Germline CDR1 is LNHDA and CDR2 is SQIVND (reference sequence). Trimming removed 7 bases at V and 2 bases at J, with 12 bases between. The length of the CDR3 is 13 residues. Written as DNA, the CDR3 is TGTGCCAGTACCGGAGCGGGTCCCTACGAGCAGTACTTC. As protein: CASTGAGPYEQYF.

Written as DNA, the CDR3 is TGTGCCAGCTCGCGGGACAGGGCAAACGAGCAGTACTTC. Translating it yields CASSRDRANEQYF. J is TRBJ2-7 and V is TRBV18, with TRBD1 matching over 9 bases. The V and J ends lost 6 bases and 5 bases, in that order; junction bases with no gene match: 5. The germline gives CDR1 KGHSH, CDR2 LQKENI. The CDR3 is 13 amino acids. Full variable domain (rest looked up from reference TRBV18 and TRBJ2-7): NAGVMQNPRHLVRRRGQEARLRCSPMKGHSHVYWYRQLPEEGLKFMVYLQKENIIDESGMPKERFSAEFPKEGPSILRIQQVVRGDSAAYFCASSRDRANEQYFGPGTRLTVT.

The chain is built from TRBV5-1 and TRBJ2-1; unclear D gene. Trimming stripped 0 bases from V and 9 bases from J, with 16 bases between. This CDR3 region has 15 residues. CDR1 and CDR2 from the germline V gene are SGHRS and YFSETQ. CDR3 loop: CASSLATFSIREQFF. The CDR3 bases are TGCGCCAGCAGCTTGGCCACCTTTAGTATTCGTGAGCAGTTCTTC.

CDR3 residues: CASSFQSDTQYF. The CDR3 DNA reads as TGCGCCAGCAGCTTTCAGTCAGATACGCAGTATTTT. The genes are TRBV5-1 and TRBJ2-3; no definite D call. This CDR3 region has 12 residues. CDR1 and CDR2 from the germline V gene are SGHRS and YFSETQ. Trimming took off 2 bases at V and 4 bases at J, with 5 bases between the two ends.

The chain carries TRBV6-2 or TRBV6-3 and TRBJ1-2; tentative D call: TRBD1 (5 bases). The germline CDR1 and CDR2 sequences are MNHEY and SVGEGT. Trimming left V 11 bases short and J 2 bases short, with 12 bases between. This CDR3 spans 12 amino acids. This chain's CDR3 is CAATQENYGYTF. CDR3 bases: TGTGCCGCAACACAGGAGAACTATGGCTACACCTTC.

V and J are TRBV27 and TRBJ2-1; D gene ambiguous. The CDR3 loop spans 15 amino acids. The V and J ends lost 3 bases and 1 base respectively, with 10 bases between them. Germline V gene sequence: CDR1 MNHEY, CDR2 SMNVEV (reference sequence). Written as DNA, the CDR3 is TGTGCCAGCAGTTTCGGGCGGAAGTCCTACAATGAGCAGTTCTTC. Translation: CASSFGRKSYNEQFF.

This clonotype was seen a handful of times. The chain employs TRBV10-2 and TRBJ1-2; unclear D gene. Trimming took off 3 bases at V and 8 bases at J, with 7 bases between the two ends. Per germline, CDR1 WSHSY and CDR2 SAAADI. The CDR3 consists of 11 residues. The CDR3 region is CASSERDGYTF. CDR3 bases: TGCGCCAGCAGTGAAAGAGACGGCTACACCTTC.

This clonotype occurred a few times. This chain connects TRBV11-2 to TRBJ1-1; D is unclear. Germline values: CDR1 SGHAT, CDR2 FQNNGV. Trimming shortened V by 2 bases and J by 6 bases, and 19 bases separated the two germline ends. The CDR3 has 16 amino acids. The CDR3 nucleotides read TGTGCCAGCAGCTTATTTGGCAGGTTTGTTTTCGCTGAAGCTTTCTTT. It is translated as CASSLFGRFVFAEAFF.

This clonotype was detected ten times or more. CDR3 sequence: CASSAGTASYGYTF. CDR3 DNA sequence: TGTGCCAGCAGCGCCGGGACAGCGAGCTATGGCTACACCTTC. This chain uses TRBV7-8 with TRBJ1-2, with TRBD1 identical over 7 bases. Losses at the gene ends were 5 bases for V and 4 bases for J; bases not matched to a gene: 7. Per germline, CDR1 SGHVS and CDR2 FQNEAQ. This CDR3 spans 14 amino acids.

This clonotype occurred many times. The chain is built from TRBV19 and TRBJ2-1, with D maybe TRBD2 (6 bases). This CDR3 has 14 residues. V lost 4 bases and J lost 2, with 9 bases in between. Germline V CDR1 and CDR2: LNHDA, SQIVND (reference sequence). CDR3 loop: CASSTGLAYNEQFF. The CDR3 DNA follows: TGTGCCAGTAGTACGGGACTGGCCTACAATGAGCAGTTCTTC.

This chain uses TRBV4-3 with TRBJ2-7, with D perhaps TRBD1 (5 bases). In germline, CDR1 is LGHNA, CDR2 YSLEER. V shed 0 bases and J shed 0 bases, with 12 bases lying between them. This CDR3 comprises 16 residues. The CDR3 loop is CASSQEIGRDSYEQYF. The CDR3 DNA sequence: TGCGCCAGCAGCCAAGAAATCGGCAGGGACTCCTACGAGCAGTACTTC.

In this sample, this clonotype turned up many times. This rearrangement joins TRBV27 to TRBJ2-2; no clear D. Trimming cost V 4 bases and J 4 bases, with 4 bases left between them. The CDR3 has 12 amino acids. Per the germline V gene, CDR1 is MNHEY and CDR2 is SMNVEV (reference sequence). Here the CDR3 DNA reads TGTGCCAGCAGTTGGGCCACCGGGGAGCTGTTTTTT. This gives the protein CASSWATGELFF.

In its sample, this clonotype was seen many times. The chain is built from TRBV5-1 and TRBJ1-5; D is uncertain. This CDR3 contains 13 residues. The germline gives CDR1 SGHRS, CDR2 YFSETQ. With 0 bases removed from V and 4 bases from J, the gap between germline ends came to 5 bases. CDR3 in amino acids: CASSLAENQPQHF. The CDR3 nucleotides are TGCGCCAGCAGCTTGGCCGAGAATCAGCCCCAGCATTTT.

This chain joins TRBV6-2 or TRBV6-3 and TRBJ2-7; a possible D gene is TRBD1 (6 bases). CDR1 is MNHEY and CDR2 is SVGEGT in the germline V gene. Deletions cut 6 bases from V and 1 base from J, with 13 bases between. The CDR3 extends over 14 amino acids. Written as DNA, the CDR3 is TGTGCCAGCAGACGGACAGAGCGGTCCTACGAGCAGTACTTC. Translation gives CASRRTERSYEQYF.

This clonotype was counted only a few times. The chain couples TRBV4-3 to TRBJ2-7, with D perhaps matching TRBD2 (6 bases). The ends were cut back, 4 bases at V and 4 bases at J, with 20 bases in the middle. CDR1 is LGHNA, CDR2 YSLEER, per germline. There are 16 residues in the CDR3. CDR3 amino acids: CASSPHYGGGGYEQYF. CDR3 sequence (DNA): TGCGCCAGCAGCCCACATTACGGGGGTGGTGGATACGAGCAGTACTTC.

This clonotype showed up just a few times. This chain links TRBV5-1 with TRBJ2-3; maybe TRBD1 (5 bases). The germline V gene encodes CDR1 SGHRS and CDR2 YFSETQ. V was shortened by 4 bases and J by 3 bases, with 9 bases between the two germline ends. The CDR3 runs to 13 residues. Here the CDR3 reads CASSSRQTDTQYF. CDR3 nucleotides: TGCGCCAGCAGCAGTCGACAGACAGATACGCAGTATTTT.

Comment on this clonotype: A much larger clone is a single base away; this may be a read error. V usage is TRBV6-2 or TRBV6-3 and J usage is TRBJ2-7, with D unclear. Germline lookup yields CDR1 MNHEY and CDR2 SVGEGT. CDR3 size: 10 residues. In DNA form, the CDR3 reads TGTGCCAGCGGCACCTACGAGAAGTACTTC. This sequence encodes CASGTYEKYF.

This clonotype turned up a few times. CDR3 in DNA: TGCGCCAGCAGTCAATCCCGCAGGGAGCCAGATACGCAGTATTTT. Amino acid sequence: CASSQSRREPDTQYF. The chain employs TRBV23-1 and TRBJ2-3; D is possibly TRBD1 or TRBD2 (5 bases each). Being an ORF, TRBV23-1 has a function that is uncertain. V lost 0 bases and J lost 4, with 11 bases in between. The CDR3 is made up of 15 amino acids.

This clonotype occurred a few times. This chain joins TRBV20-1 and TRBJ2-3; TRBD1 matches at 8 bases. This CDR3 is 16 amino acids long. The junction had 12 bases not matched to a gene; V was cut back by 5 bases and J by 2 bases. Germline V gene lookup returns CDR1 DFQATT and CDR2 SNEGSKA (reference sequence). CDR3: CSASGGQRVTTDTQYF. CDR3 DNA sequence: TGCAGTGCTTCAGGGGGCCAGCGGGTTACCACAGATACGCAGTATTTT.

V and J are TRBV10-3 and TRBJ2-3; 7 bases fit TRBD2. This CDR3 is built from 15 residues. In germline, CDR1 is ENHRY, CDR2 SYGVKD. Losses at the gene ends were 4 bases for V and 2 bases for J; bases not matched to a gene: 6. CDR3 protein: CAISGGSGNTDTQYF. The CDR3 nucleotides are TGTGCCATCAGTGGGGGAAGCGGGAACACAGATACGCAGTATTTT.